This TCR beta chain emerged from a study of shared clonotypes between healthy human individuals (dated by TCRdb to about 2020). About the study as a whole: The cohort included a few men and a couple of women between 18 and 49 years of age. For each donor, CD4 naive and CD4 memory were each run on three plates, CD8 naive on two plates, and CD8 memory on one plate. To estimate repertoire size and how much clonotype sharing occurs between individuals, the study deeply sequenced the blood TCR repertoires of five healthy adults. To increase sequencing depth and limit assay-specific biases, different laboratories used diverse techniques to prepare libraries and sequence TCR repertoires. Leukapheresis yielded between about 0.85 and 10 billion PBMCs per donor. The paper as a whole reports these results and caveats: The small number of donors limited the genetic and exposure-history diversity represented. Pairwise subsampling indicated that sequencing depth was expected to affect the degree of clonotype sharing among donors. Estimated clonotype richness was generally larger for naive than for memory subsets. Only blood was sampled, and tissue TCR repertoires likely differ from those in blood. Rarefaction of sorted-subset datasets indicated incomplete sequencing despite the large sequencing depth. About 5% of naive CD4, roughly 3.5% of naive CD8, approximately 2.2% of memory CD4, and about 0.4% of memory CD8 clonotypes were shared across several donors. Higher generation probabilities were observed for clonotypes shared by all four sorted-subset donors than for non-shared clonotypes.

Using the deep immunoSEQ assay, TCR CDR3 regions were amplified from genomic DNA by multiplex PCR. Extracted genomic DNA from each cell subset was distributed evenly across all wells of several immunoSEQ 96-well plates, and each plate was treated as a replicate. For sorted subsets, each replicate PCR was loaded with approximately 0.2 ug genomic DNA, equivalent to 32,000 or so T cell genomes. Purified libraries were measured with a Qubit 3.0 fluorometer, size-checked on a Bioanalyzer 2100, and measured again with the KAPA Library Quantification kit. Each immunoSEQ 96-well plate was sequenced on its own single-read 150-cycle Illumina NextSeq 550 flow cell. As for how the authors treated the data: Because only junctional sequences without quality scores were contained in the immunoSEQ output, filtering matching that applied to full-length reads could not be performed. Sequences were annotated with PyIR, a Python wrapper for IgBLAST v1.9, using IMGT germline references to assign V/J genes and CDR3. Reads with weak V/J assignments (E-value above 1e-6), missing CDR3, stop codons, out-of-frame junctions, or ambiguous translated residues were removed. V3J clonotypes were defined as sequences sharing the same inferred V gene, J gene, and CDR3 amino acid sequence. The percentage overlap between two repertoires was calculated by dividing the number of shared unique clonotypes by the size of the smaller repertoire. RTK rarefaction, the Chao1 estimator, and Recon v2.1 estimates of unobserved clonotypes were used to assess repertoire richness. Generation probabilities were computed with OLGA for all TCRbeta clonotypes obtained by the gDNA method from several donors. Here the immuneACCESS table is served through TCRdb, limited to in-frame sequences with V and J called. Missing clones are a known gap in these copies; in checked studies unresolved V genes cover under half, and the rest lacks a known reason. V, J and clone size reflect that table, while D and trimming were determined from the DNA. For this sample the table gives around 700,000 clones, of which 55% to 75% were detected only once. The ten largest clonotypes hold approximately 1.8% of the sample.

The CDR1 and CDR2 encoded by the germline V gene are SGHTA and FQGNSA. The CDR3 starts with the cysteine, ends with the phenylalanine, and has 15 residues. Left in the record is the CDR3 DNA by itself, 45 bases read in frame from the first base. Unmatched junction bases come to 6, with V trimmed by 1 base and J by 8 bases. Note on this clone: This receptor's antigen is unknown. Base qualities are missing; no much larger clone stands one base away.

The donors were healthy, HIV-negative adults with no recently reported acute infections or vaccinations. Only Caucasian adults living in Nashville, Tennessee, USA were represented among the donors. CD4+ T cells were enriched through magnetic negative selection, after which naive cells were positively selected on CD45RA and the remaining negative fraction served as the memory subset. Blood was obtained by leukapheresis, after which PBMCs were separated by Ficoll-Histopaque density gradient centrifugation and cryopreserved in liquid nitrogen vapor phase. Analytical flow cytometry was used to check the purity and quantity of every magnetically sorted T cell population. Each sorted fraction had its genomic DNA isolated and then quantified by UV absorbance on a Nanodrop 2000c.

The sequence links TRBV7-2 to TRBJ2-2, with 8 junctional bases fitting TRBD2. The receptor was isolated from a woman in her 30s in good health. The sample was memory CD4+ T cells sorted from blood. The sample's cell subset or site, from its label and the paper: CD45RA-negative fraction. CDR3 reads: CASSLGVAGLGELFF. The nucleotides are TGTGCCAGCAGCTTAGGTGTAGCGGGATTAGGGGAGCTGTTTTTT.